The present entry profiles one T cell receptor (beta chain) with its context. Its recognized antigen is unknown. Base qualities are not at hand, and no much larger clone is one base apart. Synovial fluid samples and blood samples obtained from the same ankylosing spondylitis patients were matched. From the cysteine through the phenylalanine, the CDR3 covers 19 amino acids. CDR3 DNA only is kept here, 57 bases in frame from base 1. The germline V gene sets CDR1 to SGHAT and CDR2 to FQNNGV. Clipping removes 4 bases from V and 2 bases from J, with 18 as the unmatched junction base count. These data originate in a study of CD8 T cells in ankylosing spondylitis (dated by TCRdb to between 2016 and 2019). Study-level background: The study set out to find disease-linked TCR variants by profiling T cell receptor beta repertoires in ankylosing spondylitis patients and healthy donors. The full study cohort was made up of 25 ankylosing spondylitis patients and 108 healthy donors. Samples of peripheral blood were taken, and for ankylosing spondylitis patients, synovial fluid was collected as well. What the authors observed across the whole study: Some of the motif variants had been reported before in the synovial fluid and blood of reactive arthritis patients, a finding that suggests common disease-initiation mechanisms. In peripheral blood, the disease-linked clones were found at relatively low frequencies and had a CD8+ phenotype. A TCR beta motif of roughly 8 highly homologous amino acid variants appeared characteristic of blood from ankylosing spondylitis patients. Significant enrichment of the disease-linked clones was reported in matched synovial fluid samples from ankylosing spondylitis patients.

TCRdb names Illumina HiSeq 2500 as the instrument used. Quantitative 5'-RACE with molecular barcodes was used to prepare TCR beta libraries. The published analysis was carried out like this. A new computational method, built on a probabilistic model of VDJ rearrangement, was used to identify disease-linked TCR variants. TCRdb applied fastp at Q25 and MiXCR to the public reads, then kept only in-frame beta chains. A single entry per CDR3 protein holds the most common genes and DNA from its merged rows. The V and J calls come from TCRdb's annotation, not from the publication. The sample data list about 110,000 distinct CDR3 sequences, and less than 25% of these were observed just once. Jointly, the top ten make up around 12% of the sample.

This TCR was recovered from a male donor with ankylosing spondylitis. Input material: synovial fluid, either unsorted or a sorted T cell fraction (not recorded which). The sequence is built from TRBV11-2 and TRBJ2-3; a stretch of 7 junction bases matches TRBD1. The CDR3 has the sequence CASSSYQGLQGIYTDTQYF. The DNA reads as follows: TGTGCCAGCAGCTCATATCAAGGTCTACAGGGGATCTACACAGATACGCAGTATTTT.